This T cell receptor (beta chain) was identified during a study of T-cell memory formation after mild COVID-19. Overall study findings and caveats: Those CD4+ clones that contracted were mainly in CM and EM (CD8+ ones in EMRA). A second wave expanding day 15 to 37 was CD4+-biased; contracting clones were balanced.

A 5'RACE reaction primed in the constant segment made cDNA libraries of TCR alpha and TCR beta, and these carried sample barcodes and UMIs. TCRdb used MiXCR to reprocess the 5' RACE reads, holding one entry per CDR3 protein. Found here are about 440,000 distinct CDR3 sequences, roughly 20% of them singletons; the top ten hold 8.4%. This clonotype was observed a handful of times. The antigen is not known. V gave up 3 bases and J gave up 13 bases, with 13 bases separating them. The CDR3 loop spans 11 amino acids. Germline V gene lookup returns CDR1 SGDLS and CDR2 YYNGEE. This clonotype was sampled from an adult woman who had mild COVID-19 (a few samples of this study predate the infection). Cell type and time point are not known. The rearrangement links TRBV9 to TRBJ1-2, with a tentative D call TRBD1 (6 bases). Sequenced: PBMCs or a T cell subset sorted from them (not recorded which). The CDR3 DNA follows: TGTGCCAGCAGCGCGGACAGTCTTGCCACCTTC. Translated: CASSADSLATF. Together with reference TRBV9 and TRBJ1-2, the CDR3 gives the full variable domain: DSGVTQTPKHLITATGQRVTLRCSPRSGDLSVYWYQQSLDQGLQFLIQYYNGEERAKGNILERFSAQQFPDLHSELNLSSLELGDSALYFCASSADSLATFGSGTRLTVV.